Described below is a single TCR beta chain sequence and its context. Sequencing used immunoSEQ multiplex PCR; TCRdb keeps in-frame clones, though not all of them. The data hold about 35,000 clones, with approximately 91% observed a single time. The V gene's germline CDR1 is KGHSH and CDR2 LQKENI. V lost 0 bases to trimming and J lost 1 base, with 12 bases between them. This CDR3 region has 16 residues. This sample was included in a study of T cell changes during pregnancy in multiple sclerosis. Material: CD4+ T cells from peripheral blood mononuclear cells, obtained in the third trimester of pregnancy. The V gene is TRBV18, the J gene TRBJ1-1, with a tentative D call TRBD1 (5 bases). The source of this sequence is a female donor in good health, enrolled as a control in a pregnancy study. Written as DNA, the CDR3 is TGTGCCAGCTCACCACCGGGGCAGAAGCAGAACACTGAAGCTTTCTTT. It yields the protein CASSPPGQKQNTEAFF.